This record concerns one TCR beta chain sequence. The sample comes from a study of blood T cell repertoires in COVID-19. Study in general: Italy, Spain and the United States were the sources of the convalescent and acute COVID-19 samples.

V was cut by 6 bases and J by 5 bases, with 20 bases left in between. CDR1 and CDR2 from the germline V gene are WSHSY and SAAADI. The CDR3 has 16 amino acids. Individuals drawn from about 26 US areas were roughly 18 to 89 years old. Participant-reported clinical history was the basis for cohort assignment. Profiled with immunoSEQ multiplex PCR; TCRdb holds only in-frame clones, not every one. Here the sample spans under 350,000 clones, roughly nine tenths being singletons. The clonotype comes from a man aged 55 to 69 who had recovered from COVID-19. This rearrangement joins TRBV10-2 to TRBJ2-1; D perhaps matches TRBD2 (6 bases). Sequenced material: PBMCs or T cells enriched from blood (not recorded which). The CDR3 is CASSPGLAKDNNEQFF. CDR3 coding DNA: TGCGCCAGCAGCCCGGGACTTGCAAAGGACAACAATGAGCAGTTCTTC.